Sequencing of this T cell receptor beta chain was carried out in a study of blood T cell repertoires in COVID-19. Sequenced by immunoSEQ multiplex PCR; TCRdb stores in-frame clones only, minus some. The sample yields about 310,000 clones, around 86% seen once. The CDR3 contains 15 residues. Germline lookup yields CDR1 SNHLY and CDR2 FYNNEI. Trimming removed 3 bases at V and 2 bases at J, with 10 bases between. Donors in Cohort 3 who had recovered were those with two negative PCRs, healthcare professional clearance, or resolution of their symptoms. The clonotype comes from a man in his 60s who had recovered from COVID-19. Sequencing used PBMCs or T cells enriched from blood (not recorded which). V gene TRBV2 combines with J gene TRBJ2-2; possibly TRBD1 for D (5 bases). CDR3 region: CASSEVRVNTGELFF. In nucleotides, the CDR3 is TGTGCCAGCAGTGAGGTCAGGGTTAACACCGGGGAGCTGTTTTTT.